This T cell receptor beta chain was sequenced for a study of regulatory T cells in long-lasting Graves disease. Whole-study context: New Graves' disease cases had less than 3 months of antithyroid drugs.

Time point reported: newly diagnosed GD, antithyroid drugs for less than 3 months. PBMCs provided the RNA from which the TCR library was made. A few counts support this clonotype. Its antigen remains unidentified. Trimming left V 0 bases short and J 0 bases short, with 8 bases between. The CDR3 has 15 residues. CDR1 is SGHRS and CDR2 is YFSETQ in the germline V gene. Arm-PCR of CDR3 regions and iRepertoire HTBI primers were used to build TCR beta libraries. MiXCR was run by TCRdb on the multiplex PCR reads, yielding one entry per CDR3 protein. The sample records approximately 390,000 distinct CDR3 sequences, 15% to 20% being singletons. Study-level points and caveats: Persistent Graves' patients had lower TCR diversity than newly diagnosed ones.

These data also formed part of another study, on T cells in Graves' hyperthyroidism and ophthalmopathy.

Sequences were derived from peripheral blood mononuclear cells (PBMCs), sampled at new diagnosis, from a patient treated with antithyroid drugs. This sequence was found in a woman between 18 and 29 years old with Graves disease. The gene calls are TRBV5-1 and TRBJ2-3; D remains unclear. The CDR3 DNA reads as TGCGCCAGCAGCTTGGCCTCGCGGAGCACAGATACGCAGTATTTT. Protein product: CASSLASRSTDTQYF. The full variable domain, with the rest looked up from reference TRBV5-1 and TRBJ2-3, is KAGVTQTPRYLIKTRGQQVTLSCSPISGHRSVSWYQQTPGQGLQFLFEYFSETQRNKGNFPGRFSGRQFSNSRSEMNVSTLELGDSALYLCASSLASRSTDTQYFGPGTRLTVL.